The 24 T cell receptor beta chains listed next were all sequenced from one sample in a study of blood T cell repertoires in COVID-19. Assay: immunoSEQ multiplex PCR; the TCRdb copy retains only in-frame clones and omits some. The sample records 50,000 to 70,000 clones, around 76% being singletons. The source material was peripheral blood. The source is a man over 45 with active or convalescent COVID-19.

The rearrangement joins TRBV6-5 to TRBJ2-7; 10 bases align to TRBD2. J lost 2 bases, V lost 8 bases, and 6 bases had no gene match. The CDR3 contains 14 residues. The V gene's germline CDR1 is MNHEY and CDR2 SVGAGI. The CDR3 nucleotides read TGTGCCAGCGGACTAGCGGACGGACCCTACGAGCAGTACTTC. Its translation: CASGLADGPYEQYF.

The chain has TRBV6-6 and TRBJ1-5, with unresolved D. The length of the CDR3 is 16 residues. V lost 6 bases, J lost 1 base, and 16 bases lay in between. The germline V gene encodes CDR1 MNHNY and CDR2 SVGAGI (reference sequence). For the CDR3, the DNA is TGTGCCAGCAGCCCTTCCACCCCGGGAAGCAATCAGCCCCAGCATTTT. Residues: CASSPSTPGSNQPQHF.

This rearrangement joins TRBV6-5 to TRBJ1-6, with TRBD1 matching over 7 bases. Germline values: CDR1 MNHEY, CDR2 SVGAGI. Trimming took 2 bases from V and 7 from J; bases not matched to a gene: 5. There are 15 residues in the CDR3. CDR3 loop: CASSYTGASNSPLHF. CDR3 DNA sequence: TGTGCCAGCAGTTACACAGGGGCGTCAAATTCACCCCTCCACTTT.

The CDR3 sequence: CASSYNSGNSPLHF. DNA of the CDR3: TGTGCCAGCAGTTACAACAGCGGTAATTCACCCCTCCACTTT. V gene TRBV6-5 combines with J gene TRBJ1-6; D gene unclear. V shed 2 bases and J shed 6 bases, with 8 bases lying between them. This CDR3 has 14 residues. The V gene's germline CDR1 is MNHEY and CDR2 SVGAGI.

V is TRBV16 and J is TRBJ2-2; D gene unclear. Germline-derived CDR1 and CDR2 are KGHSY and FQNENV. V dropped 0 bases and J dropped 4 bases, with 9 bases sitting between them. The CDR3 has 15 amino acids. The CDR3 loop is CASSQSRRGTGELFF. CDR3 nucleotide sequence: TGTGCCAGCAGCCAATCGAGAAGAGGCACCGGGGAGCTGTTTTTT.

This chain uses TRBV6-6 with TRBJ2-1, with 9 nucleotides matching TRBD1. Germline V gene lookup returns CDR1 MNHNY and CDR2 SVGAGI (reference sequence). The CDR3 runs 15 residues. The J segment lost 8 bases and the V segment lost 2 bases, leaving 7 bases of the junction unmatched. Written as DNA, the CDR3 is TGTGCCAGCAGTTACGTGGGACAGGGAATCGATGAGCAGTTCTTC. Encoded protein: CASSYVGQGIDEQFF.

The chain links TRBV11-2 to TRBJ2-7, with 7 bases lining up with TRBD1. V lost 5 bases to trimming and J lost 1 base; unmatched junction nucleotides: 8. CDR1 and CDR2 (germline): SGHAT, FQNNGV. This CDR3 contains 15 residues. The CDR3: CASSHPGQTSYEQYF. In DNA, the CDR3 is TGTGCCAGCAGCCATCCGGGACAGACTTCCTACGAGCAGTACTTC. Looking up the rest from reference TRBV11-2 and TRBJ2-7 gives the full variable domain: EAGVAQSPRYKIIEKRQSVAFWCNPISGHATLYWYQQILGQGPKLLIQFQNNGVVDDSQLPKDRFSAERLKGVDSTLKIQPAKLEDSAVYLCASSHPGQTSYEQYFGPGTRLTVT.

The chain recombines TRBV20-1 with TRBJ2-7, with D tentatively TRBD2 (5 bases). Looked up from germline, CDR1 is DFQATT and CDR2 is SNEGSKA (reference sequence). The CDR3 runs to 13 residues. V was pared by 3 bases and J by 8 bases, with 17 bases between. DNA of the CDR3: TGCAGTGCTAGTATAGGGAGTCCCTATAAGCAGTACTTC. It translates to CSASIGSPYKQYF.

The rearrangement uses TRBV5-1 and TRBJ1-3; TRBD1 might be the D (6 bases). This CDR3 contains 16 residues. The V and J ends lost 4 bases and 0 bases respectively, with 14 bases between them. From germline, CDR1 is SGHRS and CDR2 YFSETQ. CDR3 nucleotide sequence: TGCGCCAGCAGCACTCTACAGGGCTACTCTGGAAACACCATATATTTT. Its translation is CASSTLQGYSGNTIYF.

This rearrangement joins TRBV19 to TRBJ1-1; unclear D gene. The CDR3 length is 15 residues. Germline lookup yields CDR1 LNHDA and CDR2 SQIVND (reference sequence). V lost 5 bases and J 4 bases, leaving 17 bases between the germline ends. CDR3 DNA: TGTGCCAGTAGTTCGAACGCCGGGGATCGCACTGAAGCTTTCTTT. Translated: CASSSNAGDRTEAFF.

The V and J genes are TRBV7-3 and TRBJ2-5, with TRBD1 identical over 7 bases. After removal of 5 bases from V and 5 bases from J, the junction contained 11 bases not matched to a gene. Germline V gene lookup returns CDR1 SGHTA and CDR2 FQGTGA. The CDR3 covers 15 residues. The CDR3 DNA reads TGTGCCAGCAGCCCGCGGACAGGAGCAGGGGAGACCCAGTACTTC. This gives the protein CASSPRTGAGETQYF.

The chain is built from TRBV5-6 and TRBJ1-1; 8 positions match TRBD1. The CDR3 has 13 residues. Germline values: CDR1 SGHDT, CDR2 YYEEEE. The J segment lost 7 bases and the V segment lost 6 bases, leaving 8 bases of the junction unmatched. CDR3 protein: CASNPTGDYEAFF. The CDR3 DNA reads TGTGCCAGCAACCCGACAGGGGATTATGAAGCTTTCTTT.

The chain links TRBV19 to TRBJ1-1, with D unclear. The CDR3 spans 13 residues. Germline-derived CDR1 and CDR2 are LNHDA and SQIVND (reference sequence). With 8 bases removed from V and 2 bases from J, the gap between germline ends came to 12 bases. The DNA for the CDR3 is TGTGCCAGTTCCCCCGTGAGCAACACTGAAGCTTTCTTT. Amino acid sequence: CASSPVSNTEAFF.

CDR3 coding DNA: TGCAGCGTCGCAGGGTCAGATCAGCCCCAGCATTTT. Protein product: CSVAGSDQPQHF. The chain carries TRBV29-1 and TRBJ1-5; D perhaps matches TRBD1 (5 bases). The CDR3 is 12 residues long. V lost 6 bases, J lost 5 bases, and 11 bases lay in between. Germline V gene lookup returns CDR1 SQVTM and CDR2 ANQGSEA.

V gene TRBV6-5 combines with J gene TRBJ1-2; D perhaps matches TRBD1 (6 bases). The CDR3 runs 16 residues. Trimming stripped 0 bases from V and 7 bases from J, with 18 bases between. The germline V gene has CDR1 MNHEY and CDR2 SVGAGI. The chain's CDR3 is CASSYSSGGASSGYTF. For the CDR3, the DNA is TGTGCCAGCAGTTACTCGTCGGGGGGCGCATCATCTGGCTACACCTTC.

CDR3 nucleotides: TGTGCCAGCAGCTTGCAGACTAGCGGGACTGGGGCCAACGTCCTGACTTTC. Amino acid sequence: CASSLQTSGTGANVLTF. This rearrangement joins TRBV5-4 to TRBJ2-6, with 11 bases that match TRBD2. This CDR3 contains 17 residues. Per the germline V gene, CDR1 is SGHNT and CDR2 is YYREEE (reference sequence). The V segment lost 1 base and the J segment 2 bases; nucleotides outside the gene matches: 2. Full variable domain (missing parts from reference TRBV5-4 and TRBJ2-6): ETGVTQSPTHLIKTRGQQVTLRCSSQSGHNTVSWYQQALGQGPQFIFQYYREEENGRGNFPPRFSGLQFPNYSSELNVNALELDDSALYLCASSLQTSGTGANVLTFGAGSRLTVL.

The chain has TRBV4-1 and TRBJ2-3; 10 bases are a match to TRBD2. V was clipped by 7 bases and J by 11 bases; unmatched bases: 12. The CDR3 is made up of 14 amino acids. CDR1 is MGHRA, CDR2 YSYEKL, per germline. The CDR3 coding sequence is TGCGCCAGCACTGTGTTTAGCGGGGGGAAGGAGCAGTATTTT. It translates to CASTVFSGGKEQYF.

The CDR3 protein is CASTGGEGESTGELFF. The CDR3 DNA is TGTGCCAGCACCGGCGGGGAGGGTGAATCCACCGGGGAGCTGTTTTTT. This chain links TRBV5-6 with TRBJ2-2, with 7 bases aligning to TRBD2. The CDR3 sequence is 16 residues long. V shed 6 bases and J 4 bases; nucleotides not matched to a gene: 12. Germline CDR1 SGHDT, CDR2 YYEEEE.

The V gene is TRBV3-1 (or the pseudogene TRBV3-2), the J gene TRBJ1-3; a weak D match, TRBD1 (5 bases). Trimming cost V 2 bases and J 4 bases, with 15 bases left between them. The CDR3 runs 16 residues. The germline gives CDR1 LGHDT, CDR2 YNNKEL (reference sequence). The CDR3 spells CASSQYGGAYGNTIYF. DNA for the CDR3: TGTGCCAGCAGCCAATACGGGGGAGCGTACGGAAACACCATATATTTT.

This clone turned up a few times. The chain has TRBV16 and TRBJ2-7; 7 bases are shared with TRBD1. V gave up 2 bases and J gave up 3 bases; unmatched junction bases: 4. Germline V lookup: CDR1 KGHSY, CDR2 FQNENV. This CDR3 comprises 14 residues. The CDR3 region is CASSQQGEGYEQYF. The DNA of the CDR3 is TGTGCCAGCAGCCAACAGGGGGAAGGCTACGAGCAGTACTTC.

The chain is built from TRBV5-1 and TRBJ2-5; possible D gene TRBD1, 6 bases. V lost 3 bases, J lost 1 base, and 16 bases lay in between. The CDR3 is 16 amino acids. Germline assignment: CDR1 SGHRS and CDR2 YFSETQ. In DNA, the CDR3 is TGCGCCAGCAGCTCGTCTCCCGTAGGGGGCCAAGAGACCCAGTACTTC. This codes for CASSSSPVGGQETQYF.

This clone was seen just once. The J gene is TRBJ1-4, the V gene TRBV19, with a tentative D call TRBD1 (6 bases). The germline gives CDR1 LNHDA, CDR2 SQIVND (reference sequence). V was clipped by 4 bases and J by 3 bases, with 15 bases between them. This CDR3 has 16 residues. This CDR3 is CASSNREGESNEKLFF. The CDR3 bases are TGTGCCAGTAGTAACAGGGAGGGCGAATCTAATGAAAAACTGTTTTTT.

V gene TRBV30 combines with J gene TRBJ2-1; TRBD2 agrees at 14 bases. Germline V gene data show CDR1 as GTSNPN and CDR2 as SVGIG (reference sequence). Trimming took 6 bases from V and 7 from J; bases not matched to a gene: 5. This CDR3 has 14 amino acids. The CDR3 sequence is CACGTSGRVNEQFF. For the CDR3, the DNA is TGTGCCTGCGGGACTAGCGGGAGAGTAAATGAGCAGTTCTTC.

The chain employs TRBV6-1 and TRBJ1-1, with D possibly TRBD1 on 6 matching bases. V shed 6 bases and J shed 1 base, with 12 bases lying between them. From germline, CDR1 is MNHNS and CDR2 SASEGT. This CDR3 is built from 14 residues. The CDR3 DNA follows: TGTGCCAGCAGAGACACGGGACAGAACACTGAAGCTTTCTTT. Amino acids: CASRDTGQNTEAFF.